These 11 T cell receptor beta chains originate from one sample sequenced in a study of T cells after yellow fever vaccination. TCRdb re-analysed the 5' RACE reads in MiXCR, keeping a single row per CDR3 protein. Counted here are 30,000 to 35,000 distinct CDR3 sequences, less than 8% occurring once; the ten biggest clones make up 22%. The material sequenced was PBMCs, either bulk or a sorted T-cell subset (CD4+, CD8+, memory, or dextramer-sorted; not recorded which), taken on the day of the first yellow fever vaccination. The receptor set was obtained from a man aged 18 to 29 who received the YFV17D yellow fever vaccine.

Many counts were recorded for this clonotype. The V gene is TRBV7-3, the J gene TRBJ1-1; TRBD1 might be the D (5 bases). The germline V gene has CDR1 SGHTA and CDR2 FQGTGA. V was pared by 6 bases and J by 3 bases, with 14 bases between. The CDR3 length is 14 residues. The CDR3 coding sequence is TGTGCCAGCAGTTCAGAGGGACGGCACACTGAAGCTTTCTTT. The encoded protein is CASSSEGRHTEAFF.

This clonotype was detected ten times or more. The chain employs TRBV5-6 and TRBJ2-7; D gene ambiguous. V shed 2 bases and J shed 2 bases, with 8 bases lying between them. Germline CDR1 reads SGHDT; CDR2 reads YYEEEE. This CDR3 has 13 residues. The CDR3: CASSFVFAYEQYV. CDR3 nucleotide sequence: TGTGCCAGCAGCTTTGTTTTCGCCTACGAGCAGTACGTC.

This clonotype was detected ten times or more. The CDR3 spells CASSQQGSTEAFF. The CDR3 DNA follows: TGTGCCAGCAGCCAACAGGGGTCCACTGAAGCTTTCTTT. The chain recombines TRBV3-1 with TRBJ1-1; D is possibly TRBD1 (6 bases). CDR1 LGHDT and CDR2 YNNKEL come from the germline V gene (reference sequence). This CDR3 comprises 13 residues. V shed 2 bases and J shed 4 bases, with 8 bases lying between them. The full variable domain, rest sourced from reference TRBV3-1 and TRBJ1-1, is DTAVSQTPKYLVTQMGNDKSIKCEQNLGHDTMYWYKQDSKKFLKIMFSYNNKELIINETVPNRFSPKSPDKAHLNLHINSLELGDSAVYFCASSQQGSTEAFFGQGTRLTVV.

This clonotype was observed at least ten times. The chain links TRBV11-1 to TRBJ2-1; perhaps TRBD1 as D (5 bases). The CDR3 is made up of 13 amino acids. Trimming cost V 5 bases and J 9 bases, with 14 bases left between them. The germline CDR1 and CDR2 sequences are SGHAT and FQDESV (reference sequence). CDR3 region: CASSTTADSEQFF. CDR3 in DNA: TGTGCCAGCAGCACCACAGCAGACAGTGAGCAGTTCTTC.

This clonotype was seen a few times. V gene TRBV4-1 combines with J gene TRBJ1-5, with D tentatively TRBD1 (6 bases). Germline CDR1 reads MGHRA; CDR2 reads YSYEKL. This CDR3 contains 19 residues. Trimming cost V 1 base and J 2 bases, with 21 bases left between them. The CDR3: CASSQGSDRTFGGNQPQHF. In nucleotides, the CDR3 is TGCGCCAGCAGCCAAGGGTCGGACAGAACATTTGGGGGCAATCAGCCCCAGCATTTT.

This clonotype came up many times. The V gene is TRBV5-1, the J gene TRBJ2-3, with D perhaps given as TRBD1 or TRBD2 (5 bases each). Germline-derived CDR1 and CDR2 are SGHRS and YFSETQ. V gave up 4 bases and J gave up 0 bases, with 12 bases separating them. This CDR3 spans 15 amino acids. The CDR3 here is CASSPRGASTDTQYF. The CDR3 DNA reads as TGCGCCAGCAGCCCCCGGGGCGCAAGCACAGATACGCAGTATTTT.

This clonotype came up many times. The chain uses TRBV5-1 and TRBJ2-3; 7 bases map to TRBD2. V shed 4 bases and J 6 bases; nucleotides not matched to a gene: 14. Germline CDR1 is SGHRS and CDR2 is YFSETQ. This CDR3 has 16 residues. The DNA for the CDR3 is TGCGCCAGCAGCCTCCAGGGAGCGGGGCCGGTGGATACGCAGTATTTT. The encoded protein is CASSLQGAGPVDTQYF.

This clonotype has a count of ten or more. V and J are TRBV12-3 or TRBV12-4 and TRBJ1-1, with 7 nucleotides matching TRBD1. The trim removed 6 bases at V and 10 bases at J, leaving 11 bases unmatched. The CDR3 runs to 13 residues. CDR3 nucleotide sequence: TGTGCCAGCAGGGGGACCACAGGGGTGATAGCTTTCTTT. Its protein product is CASRGTTGVIAFF.

This clonotype has ten or more counts. This chain links TRBV7-2 with TRBJ1-6, with TRBD1 as a possible D gene (5 bases). CDR1 is SGHTA, CDR2 FQGNSA, per germline. V was pared by 6 bases and J by 6 bases, with 15 bases between. The CDR3 has 15 amino acids. CDR3 coding DNA: TGTGCCAGCAGTATAACCGGGACGGGTAATTCACCCCTCCACTTT. It encodes CASSITGTGNSPLHF.

Turning to this clonotype: This sequence may be a read error, since a much larger clone differs from it by one base. The rearrangement joins TRBV12-3 or TRBV12-4 to TRBJ1-6, with no clear D. The CDR3 runs to 15 residues. Trimming removed 7 bases at V and 9 bases at J, with 19 bases between. In DNA form, the CDR3 reads TGTGCCAGCACCCCAAGACCGGGATTGGGTTCACCCCTCCACTTT. Translated: CASTPRPGLGSPLHF.

Many counts were recorded for this clonotype. The chain combines TRBV18 with TRBJ1-1; TRBD1 is a possible D gene (6 bases). V dropped 2 bases and J dropped 4 bases, with 11 bases sitting between them. Germline loops: CDR1 KGHSH, CDR2 LQKENI. The CDR3 runs to 14 residues. CDR3 sequence reads: CASSPSGGLTEAFF. The CDR3 DNA reads TGTGCCAGCTCACCAAGCGGGGGCCTCACTGAAGCTTTCTTT.